The 22 T cell receptor beta chains below were found in one sample sequenced in a study of shared clonotypes between healthy human individuals. The protocol was immunoSEQ multiplex PCR, while the TCRdb copy is restricted to in-frame clones and leaves out a portion. The sample records about 2 million clones, 95% being singletons. The specimen was naive CD4+ T cells sorted from blood. Subset: CD45RA+ positively selected. These receptors all come from a man between 18 and 29 years old in good health.

The V and J genes are TRBV6-1 and TRBJ1-5, with D perhaps matching TRBD1 (6 bases). Germline lookup yields CDR1 MNHNS and CDR2 SASEGT. V gave up 6 bases and J gave up 0 bases, with 12 bases separating them. The CDR3 length is 15 residues. The CDR3 sequence is CASSLTGNSNQPQHF. CDR3 DNA sequence: TGTGCCAGCAGCCTGACAGGCAATAGCAATCAGCCCCAGCATTTT.

This chain joins TRBV2 and TRBJ1-1; D not resolved. The CDR3 length is 13 residues. The germline V gene encodes CDR1 SNHLY and CDR2 FYNNEI. V dropped 3 bases and J dropped 1 base, with 6 bases sitting between them. CDR3 region: CASSDLRNTEAFF. The CDR3 DNA reads TGTGCCAGCAGTGACCTCAGGAACACTGAAGCTTTCTTT.

This clone appeared a single time. The chain recombines TRBV5-1 with TRBJ2-7; TRBD1 matches 8 bases. J was trimmed by 6 bases and V by 5 bases; bases with no gene match: 10. The CDR3 loop spans 14 amino acids. Germline CDR1 is SGHRS and CDR2 is YFSETQ. The CDR3: CASRSADRALEQYF. The CDR3, as DNA: TGCGCCAGCAGGTCGGCGGACAGGGCGCTCGAGCAGTACTTC.

The chain is built from TRBV14 and TRBJ2-2, with unresolved D. The germline CDR1 and CDR2 sequences are SGHDN and FVKESK. The CDR3 consists of 15 residues. The ends were cut back, 0 bases at V and 4 bases at J, with 9 bases in the middle. This CDR3 is CASSQDLDFTGELFF. CDR3 nucleotide sequence: TGTGCCAGCAGCCAAGATCTCGATTTCACCGGGGAGCTGTTTTTT.

V usage is TRBV5-4 and J usage is TRBJ1-2; D is ambiguous. V lost 0 bases and J lost 8, with 11 bases in between. CDR1 SGHNT and CDR2 YYREEE come from the germline V gene (reference sequence). The CDR3 is 13 residues long. This CDR3 reads CASSLDGERGYTF. CDR3 nucleotide sequence: TGTGCCAGCAGCTTGGATGGGGAGCGGGGCTACACCTTC. Combining the CDR3 with reference TRBV5-4 and TRBJ1-2 gives the whole variable domain ETGVTQSPTHLIKTRGQQVTLRCSSQSGHNTVSWYQQALGQGPQFIFQYYREEENGRGNFPPRFSGLQFPNYSSELNVNALELDDSALYLCASSLDGERGYTFGSGTRLTVV.

The V and J genes are TRBV6-4 and TRBJ2-7; possibly TRBD1 or TRBD2 for D (6 bases each). The CDR3 is made up of 16 amino acids. Germline CDR1 and CDR2: MRHNA and SNTAGT. V was pared by 5 bases and J by 6 bases, with 23 bases between. The CDR3 is CASSPQPSVGGGEQYF. The CDR3 nucleotides are TGTGCCAGCAGTCCGCAACCTTCGGTGGGGGGCGGCGAGCAGTACTTC.

As DNA, the CDR3 is TGTGCCAGCAGGGGACAGGGGAGAGGAGAGACCCAGTACTTC. Translating gives CASRGQGRGETQYF. The chain is built from TRBV27 and TRBJ2-5; 10 bases line up with TRBD1. Germline CDR1 is MNHEY and CDR2 is SMNVEV (reference sequence). This CDR3 has 14 residues. The V segment lost 6 bases and the J segment 4 bases; nucleotides outside the gene matches: 5.

The chain uses TRBV10-1 and TRBJ1-1; D is possibly TRBD1 (6 bases). V was cut by 2 bases and J by 9 bases, with 16 bases left in between. Germline CDR1 and CDR2: WNHNN and SYGVQD (reference sequence). The CDR3 length is 14 residues. The CDR3 loop is CASSEGGTGQKAFF. DNA for the CDR3: TGCGCCAGCAGTGAGGGGGGTACAGGACAGAAAGCTTTCTTT.

The rearrangement uses TRBV5-1 and TRBJ2-1; 15 bases fit TRBD2. Per the germline V gene, CDR1 is SGHRS and CDR2 is YFSETQ. V lost 0 bases to trimming and J lost 8 bases; unmatched junction nucleotides: 15. The CDR3 spans 20 residues. The CDR3 DNA is TGCGCCAGCAGCTTGGACTGGTTTGGACTAGCGGGGGGGCCTGTCCATGAGCAGTTCTTC. The encoded protein is CASSLDWFGLAGGPVHEQFF.

This chain connects TRBV11-2 to TRBJ2-7; 9 positions match TRBD2. V was clipped by 5 bases and J by 3 bases; unmatched bases: 8. Per the germline V gene, CDR1 is SGHAT and CDR2 is FQNNGV. The CDR3 is made up of 15 amino acids. CDR3 DNA sequence: TGTGCCAGCAGCCTATCCGGGACTAGCTACTACGAGCAGTACTTC. It translates to CASSLSGTSYYEQYF.

In its sample, this clone was seen many times. The chain has TRBV10-3 and TRBJ2-7; no definite D call. In germline, CDR1 is ENHRY, CDR2 SYGVKD. CDR3 length: 15 amino acids. The V end was cut by 0 bases, the J end by 2 bases, with 11 bases between. CDR3 amino acids: CAISESDTLTYEQYF. The CDR3 DNA sequence: TGTGCCATCAGTGAGTCAGACACTTTGACCTACGAGCAGTACTTC.

V gene TRBV6-6 combines with J gene TRBJ1-2; no firm D call. V was pared by 4 bases and J by 8 bases, with 14 bases between. Germline CDR1 MNHNY, CDR2 SVGAGI (reference sequence). This CDR3 comprises 13 residues. The CDR3 loop is CASSSGLSRGYTF. The CDR3 nucleotides are TGTGCCAGCAGTTCGGGCCTCTCGCGGGGCTACACCTTC.

The CDR3 loop is CASSQEASSTDTQYF. In nucleotides, the CDR3 is TGCGCCAGCAGCCAAGAAGCCAGTAGCACAGATACGCAGTATTTT. The V gene is TRBV4-3, the J gene TRBJ2-3; D is undetermined. Trimming shortened V by 0 bases and J by 0 bases, and 7 bases separated the two germline ends. The CDR3 totals 15 residues. CDR1 LGHNA and CDR2 YSLEER come from the germline V gene.

The rearrangement joins TRBV5-1 to TRBJ1-4; 8 bases agree with TRBD1. The CDR3 sequence is 16 residues long. With V trimmed by 4 bases and J by 5 bases, 10 bases remained unmatched. The V gene's germline CDR1 is SGHRS and CDR2 YFSETQ. CDR3 DNA: TGCGCCAGCAGCCAAAGCGCAGGGGGCGCGAATGAAAAACTGTTTTTT. This gives the protein CASSQSAGGANEKLFF. The whole variable domain, filled in from reference TRBV5-1 and TRBJ1-4, reads KAGVTQTPRYLIKTRGQQVTLSCSPISGHRSVSWYQQTPGQGLQFLFEYFSETQRNKGNFPGRFSGRQFSNSRSEMNVSTLELGDSALYLCASSQSAGGANEKLFFGSGTQLSVL.

J is TRBJ2-5 and V is TRBV14, with D possibly TRBD1 on 6 matching bases. V lost 4 bases and J 8 bases, leaving 8 bases between the germline ends. In germline, CDR1 is SGHDN, CDR2 FVKESK. CDR3 length: 11 amino acids. The CDR3 sequence is CASSLQGTQYF. The DNA for the CDR3 is TGTGCCAGCAGCCTACAGGGTACCCAGTACTTC.

This clone was counted once. In the same sample, other DNA sequences code for this CDR3. V usage is TRBV7-2 and J usage is TRBJ1-5, with unresolved D. This CDR3 has 13 residues. V gave up 1 base and J gave up 3 bases, with 4 bases separating them. Germline CDR1 and CDR2: SGHTA and FQGNSA. The CDR3 DNA is TGTGCCAGCAGCTTAGAGGTCAATCAGCCCCAGCATTTT. Its translation: CASSLEVNQPQHF.

The rearrangement uses TRBV5-4 and TRBJ1-2, with 10 bases fitting TRBD1. CDR3 length equals 14 residues. V was pared by 7 bases and J by 7 bases, with 10 bases of the junction left unmatched. Germline CDR1 SGHNT, CDR2 YYREEE (reference sequence). The CDR3 region has the DNA TGTGCCAGCGGGACCGGGACAGGGGAAGCTGGCTACACCTTC. It is translated as CASGTGTGEAGYTF. The complete variable domain, with remaining parts taken from reference TRBV5-4 and TRBJ1-2, reads ETGVTQSPTHLIKTRGQQVTLRCSSQSGHNTVSWYQQALGQGPQFIFQYYREEENGRGNFPPRFSGLQFPNYSSELNVNALELDDSALYLCASGTGTGEAGYTFGSGTRLTVV.

J is TRBJ2-1 and V is TRBV7-9; possibly TRBD2 for D (7 bases). The CDR3 contains 17 residues. The V gene lost 3 bases and the J gene lost 3 bases, with 18 bases spanning the gap. From germline, CDR1 is SEHNR and CDR2 FQNEAQ (reference sequence). The CDR3 DNA reads TGTGCCAGCAGCTTGGGGGGGCCGGTTCTCCTCTACAATGAGCAGTTCTTC. This translates into CASSLGGPVLLYNEQFF.

The V and J genes are TRBV5-1 and TRBJ2-7; 10 bases match TRBD2. CDR1 and CDR2 (germline): SGHRS, YFSETQ. Losses at the gene ends were 6 bases for V and 1 base for J; bases not matched to a gene: 7. There are 15 residues in the CDR3. The CDR3 protein is CASKFSGGTSYEQYF. As DNA, the CDR3 is TGCGCCAGCAAATTTAGCGGGGGGACTTCCTACGAGCAGTACTTC.

The chain has TRBV10-3 and TRBJ2-6; the D is unclear. Germline assignment: CDR1 ENHRY and CDR2 SYGVKD. V was shortened by 2 bases and J by 1 base, with 6 bases between the two germline ends. The CDR3 extends over 15 amino acids. CDR3 sequence (DNA): TGTGCCATCAGTGAGGGGTCATCTGGGGCCAACGTCCTGACTTTC. Its translation is CAISEGSSGANVLTF.

V gene TRBV19 combines with J gene TRBJ2-5; no clear D. The CDR3 loop spans 13 amino acids. Germline V gene lookup returns CDR1 LNHDA and CDR2 SQIVND (reference sequence). The V and J ends lost 3 bases and 7 bases respectively, with 12 bases between them. The CDR3, as DNA: TGTGCCAGTAGTATCGCGGCCGGCGGGACCCAGTACTTC. Its translation is CASSIAAGGTQYF.

Of note for this clone: Other DNA sequences within the sample encode an identical CDR3. The chain uses TRBV11-2 and TRBJ2-7; D could derive from TRBD1 or TRBD2 (5 bases each). Between the trimmed V and J ends, which lost 1 base and 3 bases, there was a span of 13 bases. From germline, CDR1 is SGHAT and CDR2 FQNNGV. This CDR3 is 15 amino acids long. Written as DNA, the CDR3 is TGTGCCAGCAGCTTAGTTCAGGGACGGAGCTACGAGCAGTACTTC. This encodes CASSLVQGRSYEQYF.